This TCR beta chain originates from a study of blood T cell repertoires in COVID-19 (dated by TCRdb to about 2020). With regard to the full study: Samples from collaborators originated in the United States, Italy and Spain and spanned both the acute and convalescent phases of COVID-19. The material from the prospective study consisted of cDNA or gDNA derived from T cells, B-cell-depleted T cells, or PBMCs. The repertoires were made available in a free public database intended to serve as a resource for research on the immune response to SARS-CoV-2. Nearly every sample came with metadata listing a de-identified subject ID, COVID-19 status, age in years and sex. Subjects who had been exposed to COVID-19, were actively infected with it, or had recovered from it provided the deeply sampled blood TCRbeta repertoires that made up the dataset. Samples were obtained from the ongoing ImmuneRACE study (first 160 participants) and from 1,254 subjects provided by 6 global collaborators. Where available, HLA class I and class II types were obtained from metadata supplied by the sample provider rather than from assay-based typing.

The collaborating institutions used their own protocols to collect whole blood in K2EDTA tubes. Collaborator samples were shipped for TCRbeta analysis as frozen whole blood, isolated PBMCs, or DNA extracted from either sample type. The immunoSEQ Assay, a bias-controlled multiplex PCR, was used to amplify TCRbeta CDR3 regions from genomic DNA. Processing in the source paper ran as follows. The number of nucleated cells in each sample was estimated from the amplification of reference gene primers within the assay. Sequence reads were collapsed and filtered to measure the absolute abundance of every unique TCRbeta CDR3 rearrangement. For each sample, productive Simpson clonality was calculated as the square root of Simpson's diversity index across productive rearrangements. Sourced from immuneACCESS, this table was stored by TCRdb with only in-frame sequences that have V and J called. A share of the clones is absent; for the studies checked, an unresolved V gene accounts for under half, and the remainder has no known explanation. V, J and clone size reflect that table, while D and trimming were determined from the DNA. Across this sample there are 40,000 to 55,000 clones, with approximately 88% seen only once. About 4.3% of the sample rests with the top ten.

Study-wide conclusions, independent of this receptor: The amount of clinical and demographic metadata varied by source and participant and was provided uncurated.

With respect to this clone: Its antigen target is currently unknown. Base qualities are not recorded, but no much larger clone differs from it by a single base.

CDR1 SQVTM and CDR2 ANQGSEA were looked up in the germline V gene. V and J are truncated by 4 bases and 7 bases respectively, leaving an intervening sequence of 11 bases. The CDR3 has 12 amino acids, counting the end cysteine and phenylalanine. This entry keeps only the CDR3 DNA: 36 bases, framed from base 1. Sequences were obtained from peripheral blood. The receptor was isolated from a man aged 45-65 years with active COVID-19. The chain is encoded by TRBV29-1 joined to TRBJ1-3; TRBD1 is a weak D gene call, 5 bases matching. The DNA sequence reads TGCAGCGTTGGGCAGGGTATCAACACCATATATTTT. The encoded protein is CSVGQGINTIYF.